This paragraph covers one T cell receptor (beta chain) sequence. This clonotype was detected ten times or more. The clone's antigen remains unknown. Base qualities are missing; no much larger clone stands one base away. Clipping removes 4 bases from V and 4 bases from J, with 8 as the unmatched junction base count. According to the germline V gene, CDR1 reads SQVTM and CDR2 reads ANQGSEA. Its CDR3 holds 15 amino acids, cysteine through phenylalanine. Only the CDR3 portion is preserved as DNA: 45 bases, with reading frame beginning at the first base. This sample is drawn from a study of response to subunit inactivated influenza vaccine (dated by TCRdb to between 2018 and 2020). Background on the whole study: The study used deep quantitative T cell receptor repertoire profiling to track responses to a trivalent subunit inactivated influenza vaccine.

Library method: RT-PCR. Instrument on record: Illumina HiSeq 2500. Through fastp at Q25 and MiXCR, TCRdb rebuilt clones from the public reads, retaining in-frame beta chains. Rows with a matching CDR3 protein are joined into one entry that keeps the most common DNA and genes. Across this sample there are about 240,000 distinct CDR3 sequences, with 9.5% to 15% seen only once. The biggest ten clones account for less than 8.5% of the sample. What the study reported, not specific to this receptor: The authors suggested that each seasonal influenza vaccination may recruit only a limited number of new T cells.

The chain links TRBV29-1 with TRBJ2-1; 9 central bases correspond to TRBD2. The receptor comes from a man aged 45-65 years who received an inactivated influenza vaccine. Donor details come from another sample of the same person, matched by shared clones. Source: non-naive T cells sorted from PBMCs, taken 14 to 15 days before vaccination. What this sample's cell subset or site label stands for: memory T cell fraction. The nucleotide sequence is given as TGCAGCGTTGGTTCAGCGGGAGGAAATTACAATGAGCAGTTCTTC. This is translated as CSVGSAGGNYNEQFF.